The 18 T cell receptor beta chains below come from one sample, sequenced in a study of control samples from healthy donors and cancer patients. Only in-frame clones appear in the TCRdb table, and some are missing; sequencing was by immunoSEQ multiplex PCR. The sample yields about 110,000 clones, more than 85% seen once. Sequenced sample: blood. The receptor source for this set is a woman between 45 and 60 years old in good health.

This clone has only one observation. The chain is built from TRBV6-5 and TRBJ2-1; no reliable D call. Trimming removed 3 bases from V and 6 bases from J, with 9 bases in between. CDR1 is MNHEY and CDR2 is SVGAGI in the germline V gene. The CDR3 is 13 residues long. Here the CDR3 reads CASSYRTGNEQFF. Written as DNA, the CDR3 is TGTGCCAGCAGTTATAGAACGGGCAATGAGCAGTTCTTC.

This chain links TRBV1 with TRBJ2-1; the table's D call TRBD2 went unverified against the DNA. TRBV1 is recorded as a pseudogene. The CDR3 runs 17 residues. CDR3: CTSNSNRGGKLYNEQFF. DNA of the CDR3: TGCACCAGCAACTCCAACCGCGGGGGGAAACTCTACAATGAGCAGTTCTTC.

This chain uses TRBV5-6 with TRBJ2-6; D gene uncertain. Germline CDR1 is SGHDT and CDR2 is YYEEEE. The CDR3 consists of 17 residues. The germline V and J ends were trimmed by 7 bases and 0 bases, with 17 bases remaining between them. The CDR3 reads CASVPPGVNSGANVLTF. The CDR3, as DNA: TGTGCCAGCGTTCCGCCGGGCGTCAACTCTGGGGCCAACGTCCTGACTTTC.

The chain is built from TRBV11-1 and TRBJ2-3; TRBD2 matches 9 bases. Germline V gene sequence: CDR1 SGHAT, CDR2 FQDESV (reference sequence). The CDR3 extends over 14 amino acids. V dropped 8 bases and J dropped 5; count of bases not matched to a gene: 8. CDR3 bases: TGTGCCAGCCATGGTAGCGGGAGTTTAGATACGCAGTATTTT. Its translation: CASHGSGSLDTQYF.

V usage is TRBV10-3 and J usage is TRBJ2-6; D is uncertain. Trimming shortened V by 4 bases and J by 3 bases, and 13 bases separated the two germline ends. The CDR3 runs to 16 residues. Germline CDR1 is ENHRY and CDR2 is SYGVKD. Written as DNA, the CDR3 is TGTGCCATCAGTGGCAGCTCCTCGGGTGGGGCCAACGTCCTGACTTTC. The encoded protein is CAISGSSSGGANVLTF.

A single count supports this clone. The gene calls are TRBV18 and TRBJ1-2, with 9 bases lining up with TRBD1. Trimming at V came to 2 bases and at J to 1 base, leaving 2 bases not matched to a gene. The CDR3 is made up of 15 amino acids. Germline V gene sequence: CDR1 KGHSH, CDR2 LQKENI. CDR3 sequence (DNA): TGTGCCAGCTCACCAACGACAGGGGGTAACTATGGCTACACCTTC. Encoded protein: CASSPTTGGNYGYTF. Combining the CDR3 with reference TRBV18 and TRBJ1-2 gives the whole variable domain NAGVMQNPRHLVRRRGQEARLRCSPMKGHSHVYWYRQLPEEGLKFMVYLQKENIIDESGMPKERFSAEFPKEGPSILRIQQVVRGDSAAYFCASSPTTGGNYGYTFGSGTRLTVV.

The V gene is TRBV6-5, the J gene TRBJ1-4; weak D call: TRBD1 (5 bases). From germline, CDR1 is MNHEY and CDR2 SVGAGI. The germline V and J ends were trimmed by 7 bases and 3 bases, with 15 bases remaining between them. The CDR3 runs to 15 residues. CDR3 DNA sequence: TGTGCCAGCACCCCGCGGGGGAGGCCTAATGAAAAACTGTTTTTT. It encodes CASTPRGRPNEKLFF.

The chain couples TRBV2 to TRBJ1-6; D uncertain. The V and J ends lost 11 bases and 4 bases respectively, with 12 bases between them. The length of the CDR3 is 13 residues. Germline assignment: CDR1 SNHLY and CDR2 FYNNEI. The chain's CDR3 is CAHLREYNSPLHF. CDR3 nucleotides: TGTGCCCATCTACGGGAGTATAATTCACCCCTCCACTTT.

The CDR3 coding sequence is TGCGCCAGCAGCCGGGGGGATCAGCCCCAGCATTTT. Its protein product is CASSRGDQPQHF. This chain links TRBV5-1 with TRBJ1-5; perhaps TRBD1 as D (5 bases). The CDR3 is 12 amino acids. With 4 bases removed from V and 5 bases from J, the gap between germline ends came to 7 bases. CDR1 SGHRS and CDR2 YFSETQ come from the germline V gene.

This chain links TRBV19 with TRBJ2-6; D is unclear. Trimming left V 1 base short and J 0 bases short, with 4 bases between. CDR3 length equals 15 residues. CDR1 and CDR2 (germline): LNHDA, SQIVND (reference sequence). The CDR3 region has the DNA TGTGCCAGTAGTATAGGCCTCTCTGGGGCCAACGTCCTGACTTTC. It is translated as CASSIGLSGANVLTF.

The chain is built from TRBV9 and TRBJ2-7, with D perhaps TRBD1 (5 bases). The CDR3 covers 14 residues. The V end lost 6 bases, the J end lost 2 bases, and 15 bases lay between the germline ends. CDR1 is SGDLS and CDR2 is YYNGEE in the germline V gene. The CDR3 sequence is CASNKSRGTYEQYV. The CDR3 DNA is TGTGCCAGCAACAAATCAAGGGGCACCTACGAGCAGTACGTC.

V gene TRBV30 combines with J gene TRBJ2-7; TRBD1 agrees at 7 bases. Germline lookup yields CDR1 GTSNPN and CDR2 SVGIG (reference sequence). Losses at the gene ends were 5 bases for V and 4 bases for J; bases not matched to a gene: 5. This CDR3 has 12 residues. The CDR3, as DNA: TGTGCCTGGGACAGGGCCGGGTACGAGCAGTACTTC. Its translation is CAWDRAGYEQYF.

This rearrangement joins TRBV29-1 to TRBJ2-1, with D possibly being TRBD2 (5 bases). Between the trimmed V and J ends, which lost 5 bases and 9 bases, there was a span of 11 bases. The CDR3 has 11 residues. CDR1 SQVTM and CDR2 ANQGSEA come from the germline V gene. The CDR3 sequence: CSVKVTSEQFF. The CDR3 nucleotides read TGCAGCGTTAAGGTTACTAGTGAGCAGTTCTTC.

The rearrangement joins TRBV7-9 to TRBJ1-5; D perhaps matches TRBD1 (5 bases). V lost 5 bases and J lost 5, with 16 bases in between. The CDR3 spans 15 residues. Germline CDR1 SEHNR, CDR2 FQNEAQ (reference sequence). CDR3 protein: CASSPGTTGYQPQHF. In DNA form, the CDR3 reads TGTGCCAGCAGCCCAGGGACTACGGGCTATCAGCCCCAGCATTTT.

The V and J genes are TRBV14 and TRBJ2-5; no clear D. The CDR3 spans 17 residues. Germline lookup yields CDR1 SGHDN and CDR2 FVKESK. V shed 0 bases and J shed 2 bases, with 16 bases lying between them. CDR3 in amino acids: CASSQDKVRRRQETQYF. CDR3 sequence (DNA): TGTGCCAGCAGCCAAGATAAGGTGCGACGAAGGCAAGAGACCCAGTACTTC.

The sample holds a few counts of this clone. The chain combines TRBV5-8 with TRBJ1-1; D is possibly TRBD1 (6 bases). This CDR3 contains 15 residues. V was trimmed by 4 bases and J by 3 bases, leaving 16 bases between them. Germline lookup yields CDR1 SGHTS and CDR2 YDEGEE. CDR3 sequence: CASSRTGGRDTEAFF. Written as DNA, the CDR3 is TGTGCCAGCAGCCGGACTGGGGGCAGGGACACTGAAGCTTTCTTT.

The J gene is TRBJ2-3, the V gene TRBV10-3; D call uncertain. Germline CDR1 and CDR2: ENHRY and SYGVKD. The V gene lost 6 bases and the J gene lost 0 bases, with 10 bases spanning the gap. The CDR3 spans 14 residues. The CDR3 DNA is TGTGCCATCAGCTTGGAAACTAGCACAGATACGCAGTATTTT. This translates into CAISLETSTDTQYF.

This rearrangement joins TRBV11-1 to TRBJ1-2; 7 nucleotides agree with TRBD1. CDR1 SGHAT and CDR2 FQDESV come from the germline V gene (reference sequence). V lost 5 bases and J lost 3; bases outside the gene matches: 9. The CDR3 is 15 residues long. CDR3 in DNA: TGTGCCAGCAGCCCCGCGACAGGGAAATACTATGGCTACACCTTC. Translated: CASSPATGKYYGYTF.